The clone carrying this T cell receptor (beta chain) appeared a few times. The antigen is not known. Time point reported: pre-sensitization, week 0. Noted treatment: therapeutic diphenylcyclopropenone sensitization with weekly scalp DPC. Participating donors were patients with alopecia, aged 18 to 70 years, considered appropriate candidates for DPC. TCRdb reprocessed the RACE reads via MiXCR and lists one record per CDR3 protein. The sample carries 65,000 to 90,000 distinct CDR3 sequences, 12% to 15% recorded once. These data are taken from a study of human T cells and chemical hapten exposure. Broader study findings: Significantly more large CDR3 similarity clusters were formed by expanded TCRs than by controls.

There are 20 residues in the CDR3. CDR1 and CDR2 from the germline V gene are LGHDT and YNNKEL (reference sequence). V gave up 0 bases and J gave up 0 bases, with 22 bases separating them. The sample was whole blood, taken in connection with sensitization to the hapten diphenylcyclopropenone (DPC). The receptor comes from a woman in her 50s with alopecia areata. Some clones in this sample may be carry-over from other donors' samples. The chain couples TRBV3-1 to TRBJ2-3; the D gene could be TRBD1 or TRBD2 (5 bases each). CDR3 in DNA: TGTGCCAGCAGCCAAGATCTTGGTAGCGCGAGGGGTTCTAGCACAGATACGCAGTATTTT. As protein: CASSQDLGSARGSSTDTQYF.